These 9 T cell receptor beta chains were all obtained from the same sample, sequenced in a study of blood T cell repertoires in COVID-19 (dated by TCRdb to 2020 to 2021). The method was the immunoSEQ multiplex PCR assay. Sourced from immuneACCESS, this table was stored by TCRdb with only in-frame sequences that have V and J called. A share of the clones is absent; for the studies checked, an unresolved V gene accounts for under half, and the remainder has no known explanation. The sample includes roughly 250,000 clones, with 65% to 90% observed a single time. Approximately 7% of the sample belongs to the ten largest clones. The specimen was peripheral blood. These receptors were obtained from a woman in her fifties or sixties with acute or convalescent COVID-19.

This chain links TRBV27 with TRBJ2-1, with D perhaps matching TRBD1 (6 bases). V lost 7 bases to trimming and J lost 2 bases, with 15 bases between them. CDR3 size: 15 residues. Germline V CDR1 and CDR2: MNHEY, SMNVEV (reference sequence). CDR3 DNA: TGTGCCAGCAAACGAACAGGGAGCGCCTACAATGAGCAGTTCTTC. It codes for CASKRTGSAYNEQFF.

This clone was detected once. The chain uses TRBV5-8 and TRBJ2-7; the match to TRBD1 covers 7 bases. V lost 3 bases and J lost 0; bases outside the gene matches: 3. Germline V CDR1 and CDR2: SGHTS, YDEGEE. The CDR3 is 14 amino acids. The CDR3 sequence is CASSSRQGSYEQYF. DNA for the CDR3: TGTGCCAGCAGCTCAAGACAGGGCTCCTACGAGCAGTACTTC.

The chain recombines TRBV6-5 with TRBJ2-7; tentatively, D is TRBD2 (5 bases). V lost 5 bases to trimming and J lost 7 bases, with 18 bases between them. In germline, CDR1 is MNHEY, CDR2 SVGAGI. The length of the CDR3 is 14 residues. The DNA for the CDR3 is TGTGCCAGCAGTCGCCCGGGGTATCGGTCAGAGCAGTACTTC. Its protein is CASSRPGYRSEQYF.

The rearrangement links TRBV19 to TRBJ1-5; 8 bases are shared with TRBD1. The germline gives CDR1 LNHDA, CDR2 SQIVND (reference sequence). The V gene end was trimmed by 10 bases and the J gene end by 6 bases; junction bases not matched to a gene: 8. The CDR3 runs 13 residues. The CDR3, as DNA: TGTGCCACCGTGGACAGGGCCGGTCAGCCCCAGCATTTT. It codes for CATVDRAGQPQHF.

Only one count was recorded for this clone. V is TRBV7-2 and J is TRBJ1-5; D remains ambiguous. There are 15 residues in the CDR3. Trimming shortened V by 5 bases and J by 0 bases, and 11 bases separated the two germline ends. Germline V gene sequence: CDR1 SGHTA, CDR2 FQGNSA. CDR3 residues: CASSTTGYSNQPQHF. For the CDR3, the DNA is TGTGCCAGCAGCACGACGGGTTATAGCAATCAGCCCCAGCATTTT.

The V and J genes are TRBV16 and TRBJ2-7; D remains unclear. The germline V and J ends were trimmed by 2 bases and 0 bases, with 23 bases remaining between them. Germline loops: CDR1 KGHSY, CDR2 FQNENV. CDR3 length: 19 residues. The CDR3 sequence: CASSQIFRPLNLSSYEQYF. DNA of the CDR3: TGTGCCAGCAGCCAAATCTTCCGCCCACTCAACTTGAGCTCCTACGAGCAGTACTTC. Combining the CDR3 with reference TRBV16 and TRBJ2-7 gives the whole variable domain GEEVAQTPKHLVRGEGQKAKLYCAPIKGHSYVFWYQQVLKNEFKFLISFQNENVFDETGMPKERFSAKCLPNSPCSLEIQATKLEDSAVYFCASSQIFRPLNLSSYEQYFGPGTRLTVT.

V and J are TRBV4-1 and TRBJ2-1; 13 bases align to TRBD2. The germline V gene encodes CDR1 MGHRA and CDR2 YSYEKL. The V gene end was trimmed by 1 base and the J gene end by 7 bases; junction bases not matched to a gene: 4. The CDR3 consists of 16 residues. CDR3 DNA sequence: TGCGCCAGCAGCCAAGGACTAGCGGGAGGAGGGAATGAGCAGTTCTTC. Translation: CASSQGLAGGGNEQFF.

This clone was seen a few times. This chain links TRBV7-6 with TRBJ1-3; 8 bases are a match to TRBD1. CDR3 length: 16 residues. The trim removed 3 bases at V and 1 base at J, leaving 5 bases unmatched. The V gene's germline CDR1 is SGHVS and CDR2 FNYEAQ. The CDR3 DNA is TGTGCCAGCAGCTTTTCCCAGGGGGCTTCTGGAAACACCATATATTTT. Translating it yields CASSFSQGASGNTIYF.

The chain couples TRBV5-3 to TRBJ1-6; no clear D. TRBV5-3 is sorted into the ORF group, with uncertain function. The V gene lost 0 bases and the J gene lost 6 bases, with 13 bases spanning the gap. This CDR3 is built from 16 residues. The CDR3 loop reads CARSLGYGLSNSPLHF. The CDR3 DNA is TGTGCCAGAAGCTTGGGGTACGGGTTGAGTAATTCACCCCTCCACTTT.